Only a few counts were recorded for the clone carrying this T cell receptor beta chain. What it binds is unknown. The PCR used 60 Vbeta and 13 Jbeta primers. Assay: immunoSEQ multiplex PCR; the TCRdb copy retains only in-frame clones and omits some. The repertoire holds some 160,000 clones, with about 70% as singletons. This record comes from a study of cytomegalovirus exposure and HLA in healthy donors. Study summary: Researchers previously reported finding roughly 120 million unique TCR beta sequences from 170 million or so T cells. Whole-study findings and limits: In a later analysis, 15,000 to 20,000 TCR beta sequences were associated with HLA alleles at 0.05 false discovery rate. Some TCR beta chains (around 160 of them) were listed as cytomegalovirus-associated.

The CDR3 has 14 residues. From germline, CDR1 is MDHEN and CDR2 SYDVKM. Trimming cost V 2 bases and J 1 base, with 8 bases left between them. The sequenced sample consisted of PBMCs. The V call is TRBV28, the J call TRBJ1-2; possibly TRBD1 for D (6 bases). The clonotype was recovered from a man aged 55 to 70 in good health and CMV-seronegative. CDR3 region: CASSLGQNNYGYTF. The DNA for the CDR3 is TGTGCCAGCAGTTTAGGACAGAATAACTATGGCTACACCTTC.